This T cell receptor (beta chain) was recorded in a study of shared T cell receptors in the human thymus. Repertoires were generated with immunoSEQ multiplex PCR, while TCRdb's copy carries only in-frame clones and drops some. This table has about 540,000 clones, around 78% appearing once. Trimming removed 2 bases at V and 1 base at J, with 5 bases between. CDR1 is MDHEN and CDR2 is SYDVKM in the germline V gene. This CDR3 has 13 residues. This sample also appeared in a second study, on human thymus T cells.

This clonotype was obtained from a boy younger than two with a congenital heart defect. This chain connects TRBV28 to TRBJ1-1, with a tentative D call TRBD1 (5 bases). Sequenced sample: thymocytes. Here the CDR3 DNA reads TGTGCCAGCAGTTTAGGACAGAACACTGAAGCTTTCTTT. Protein: CASSLGQNTEAFF.